The T cell receptor (beta chain) under discussion was sequenced for a study of T-cell memory formation after mild COVID-19. Study summary: The study found TCR clusters largely donor specific. Study-wide findings and caveats: Contracting CD4+ clones were located mainly in CM and EM, and CD8+ clones in EMRA. Day 15 to 85 contracting clones showed balanced CD4/CD8; later expanders leaned CD4+.

Constant-segment primers served in 5'RACE that generated TCR alpha and TCR beta cDNA libraries bearing sample barcodes and UMIs. Using its own MiXCR run on the 5' RACE reads, TCRdb lists one record per CDR3 protein. The sample lists about 190,000 distinct CDR3 sequences; about 17% were seen once. This clonotype was detected a few times. The target antigen is unknown. The CDR3 loop spans 14 amino acids. V lost 5 bases, J lost 8 bases, and 16 bases lay in between. CDR1 SGHVS and CDR2 FQNEAQ come from the germline V gene. V usage is TRBV7-8 and J usage is TRBJ2-4; possible D gene TRBD1, 5 bases. The source of this sequence is an adult woman who had mild COVID-19 (a few samples of this study predate the infection). Cell type and time point are not known. Material for sequencing was PBMCs or a T cell subset sorted from them (not recorded which). In DNA form, the CDR3 reads TGTGCCAGCAGCCCGACCCCAGGGTTGGACATTCAGTACTTC. This encodes CASSPTPGLDIQYF.